The clone carrying this T cell receptor beta chain has only one observation. The antigen is undetermined. The data stem from a study of shared clonotypes between healthy human individuals. Study observations and caveats: Larger estimated richness was generally recorded for naive subsets relative to memory subsets.

J was trimmed by 3 bases and V by 8 bases; bases with no gene match: 1. Germline values: CDR1 SGHTA, CDR2 FQGNSA. The CDR3 has 13 amino acids. The donors, healthy adults who were HIV-negative, had experienced no recent acute infections or vaccinations. Caucasian adults residing in Nashville, Tennessee made up all the donors. Only in-frame clones appear in the TCRdb table, and some are missing; sequencing was by immunoSEQ multiplex PCR. The table includes about 2.3 million clones, over 85% detected once. Sequences were obtained from naive CD4+ T cells from PBMCs. The subset here: CD45RA+ positively selected. This sequence joins TRBV7-2 and TRBJ2-3; 11 nucleotides line up with TRBD2. This clonotype originated in a man younger than 35 in good health. Some clones in this sample may be carry-over from other donors' samples. The CDR3: CASGTSGTDTQYF. As DNA, the CDR3 is TGTGCCAGCGGGACTAGCGGAACAGATACGCAGTATTTT. The variable domain in full, completed from reference TRBV7-2 and TRBJ2-3, reads GAGVSQSPSNKVTEKGKDVELRCDPISGHTALYWYRQSLGQGLEFLIYFQGNSAPDKSGLPSDRFSAERTGGSVSTLTIQRTQQEDSAVYLCASGTSGTDTQYFGPGTRLTVL.